A selection of T cell receptor beta chains follows, all from one sample in a study of cytomegalovirus exposure and HLA in healthy donors. TCRdb's table, derived via immunoSEQ multiplex PCR, lists solely in-frame clones and lacks some. The table lists about 130,000 clones, approximately 80% of them singletons, with 5.5% to 7% in the top ten. Sequenced input: PBMCs. The origin of the receptors is a woman aged 40-49 years in good health and CMV-seropositive. CDR3s leave out the opening cysteine and the closing phenylalanine or tryptophan. A D gene is named only where the DNA matches it firmly.

cdr3_aa j_call d_call v_call
ASSDRDRDGSYEQY TRBJ2-7 TRBD1 TRBV25-1
ASSSGGSYNEQF TRBJ2-1 - TRBV7-3
ASSMSGPGLEQY TRBJ2-7 - TRBV19
ASSYTTGAAGYT TRBJ1-2 TRBD1 TRBV6-5
ASSFGTGREKLF TRBJ1-4 TRBD1 TRBV5-4
ASSQGSSTDTQY TRBJ2-3 - TRBV5-1
ASSTGLAGWPPYNEQF TRBJ2-1 TRBD2 TRBV9
ASSVTNEQF TRBJ2-1 - TRBV10-2
ASKRGGTGGSRSEKLF TRBJ1-4 TRBD1 TRBV2
ASSEGVASGIPYEQY - TRBD2 TRBV6-1
AWKGGAGGYT TRBJ1-2 TRBD1 TRBV30
ASSIQRAETQY TRBJ2-5 - TRBV19
ASSLEGVGDQPQH TRBJ1-5 - TRBV5-1
ASSSTGGSTDTQY TRBJ2-3 TRBD1 TRBV28
ASSSTGTEETQY TRBJ2-5 TRBD1 TRBV9
ASSMRTQADYSNQPQH TRBJ1-5 - TRBV19
ASSIAGPREQY TRBJ2-7 - TRBV19
ASSLEFAGKRY TRBJ2-7 - TRBV11-2
ASSPRTGRNEQF TRBJ2-1 TRBD1 TRBV27
ASSPNPSGGEQY TRBJ2-7 TRBD1 TRBV5-1
ASGLVRWNEQGDTEAF TRBJ1-1 - TRBV12-5
ASSRGGTDTQY TRBJ2-3 - TRBV19
ASSLTYREASDTQY TRBJ2-3 - TRBV7-3
ASSLSLLSYEQY TRBJ2-7 - TRBV27
ASTDTTGPGTEAF TRBJ1-1 - TRBV7-9
ASRKPLAGGLSSYEQY TRBJ2-7 TRBD2 TRBV28
ASSSRPRTSGSSYEQY TRBJ2-7 TRBD2 TRBV7-2
ASSSPRGGLNEQY TRBJ2-7 - TRBV5-1
ASSLATRGSGELF TRBJ2-2 - TRBV27
ASSPRTGGDEAF TRBJ1-1 TRBD1 TRBV18
SVATGAYNEQL TRBJ2-1 - TRBV29-1
ASGSDNEAF TRBJ1-1 - TRBV12-5
ASSSRAPLAPEQF TRBJ2-1 - TRBV7-2
ASSPPTLETQY TRBJ2-5 - TRBV18
ASSVSDEQF TRBJ2-1 - TRBV9
ASSIDRGSNQPQH TRBJ1-5 - TRBV19
ASSLSAGALTYEQY - - TRBV28
ASSPGQGQAGSYNEQF TRBJ2-1 TRBD1 TRBV25-1
ASRGRGPTAAQH TRBJ1-5 TRBD1 TRBV2
ASSLGGQSTEAF TRBJ1-1 TRBD1 TRBV27
ASSKGLVGTDTQY TRBJ2-3 TRBD2 TRBV9
ASSRRTSGSSYNEQF TRBJ2-1 TRBD2 TRBV5-1
ASTRGLQETGELF TRBJ2-2 - TRBV5-4
ASSLGQGASNYGYT TRBJ1-2 TRBD1 TRBV5-1
ASSIPSPQGSETQY TRBJ2-5 TRBD1 TRBV19
ASSGHLRGPDTQY TRBJ2-3 - TRBV6-1
ASSLAGQGAIQPQH TRBJ1-5 TRBD1 TRBV7-2
ASSPPGTVEQF TRBJ2-1 TRBD1 TRBV18
ASIETSGSSGEQY TRBJ2-7 TRBD2 TRBV27
ASSLPSSANEQF TRBJ2-1 - TRBV5-1